This is a list of T cell receptor beta chains from one sample in a study of CD8 T cells in ankylosing spondylitis. In TCRdb, the 5' RACE reads were re-called with MiXCR into one record per CDR3 protein. The table includes 390,000 or so distinct CDR3 sequences, about a fifth detected once. Sequencing was carried out using blood, either unsorted or a sorted T cell fraction (not recorded which). The receptor source for this set is a male donor with ankylosing spondylitis. Each CDR3 is given with its conserved first and last residue.

J gene: TRBJ2-3; V gene: TRBV4-3; CDR3 protein: CASSQAPGGEYTQYF
J gene: TRBJ2-1; V gene: TRBV20-1; CDR3 protein: CSADPGLRNNEQFF
J gene: TRBJ2-1; V gene: TRBV11-3; CDR3 protein: CASSTRLAGGSYNEQFF
J gene: TRBJ2-7; V gene: TRBV6-2/TRBV6-3; CDR3 protein: CASRRNFGTDSYEQYF
J gene: TRBJ2-3; V gene: TRBV3-1; CDR3 protein: CASSPRRGVSNTQYF
J gene: TRBJ2-2; V gene: TRBV5-1; CDR3 protein: CASKGGTSGTNTGELFF
J gene: TRBJ2-1; V gene: TRBV18; CDR3 protein: CASSPNQDSYNEQFF
J gene: TRBJ2-3; V gene: TRBV12-3/TRBV12-4; CDR3 protein: CASSFFTDTQYF
J gene: TRBJ2-7; V gene: TRBV6-1; CDR3 protein: CASSEISGRRTYEQYF
J gene: TRBJ1-6; V gene: TRBV10-3; CDR3 protein: CAISTIGPGSGQGENSPLHF
J gene: TRBJ1-5; V gene: TRBV12-3/TRBV12-4; CDR3 protein: CASSFWGGDNQPQHF
J gene: TRBJ2-1; V gene: TRBV5-1; CDR3 protein: CASSGLAEARNNEQFF
J gene: TRBJ1-5; V gene: TRBV7-2; CDR3 protein: CASSPIVYSNQPQHF
J gene: TRBJ2-7; V gene: TRBV20-1; CDR3 protein: CSALDRGPYEQYF
J gene: TRBJ2-5; V gene: TRBV28; CDR3 protein: CATRGNRAGVGETQYF
J gene: TRBJ1-1; V gene: TRBV19; CDR3 protein: CASSRGVSVITEAFF
J gene: TRBJ2-1; V gene: TRBV20-1; CDR3 protein: CSARPGQGPYNEQFF
J gene: TRBJ1-4; V gene: TRBV12-3/TRBV12-4; CDR3 protein: CASSLRDSLFF
J gene: TRBJ2-3; V gene: TRBV29-1; CDR3 protein: CSVVVSSTDTQYF
J gene: TRBJ2-6; V gene: TRBV12-3/TRBV12-4; CDR3 protein: CASSLVGAGRANVLTF
J gene: TRBJ1-2; V gene: TRBV3-1; CDR3 protein: CASSQGVGEHGYTF
J gene: TRBJ2-1; V gene: TRBV14; CDR3 protein: CASSQGPWTSGRRGYNEQFF
J gene: TRBJ2-1; V gene: TRBV3-1; CDR3 protein: CASSQGQGGNEQFF
J gene: TRBJ1-3; V gene: TRBV4-2; CDR3 protein: CASSQDMGLGNTIYF
J gene: TRBJ2-1; V gene: TRBV24-1; CDR3 protein: CATSDYGTGVDNEQFF
J gene: TRBJ2-7; V gene: TRBV5-1; CDR3 protein: CASSSPQGLGYEQYF
J gene: TRBJ2-2; V gene: TRBV2; CDR3 protein: CASSEAGLPANTGELFF
J gene: TRBJ2-1; V gene: TRBV4-1; CDR3 protein: CASSQDGTSGRSYNEQFF